One sample yielded the 22 T cell receptor beta chains listed below, sequenced in a study of human T cells and chemical hapten exposure. Sample time point: patch test 1, 2 weeks after DPC sensitization. The treatment is: therapeutic diphenylcyclopropenone sensitization with weekly scalp DPC. TCRdb called the RACE reads again in MiXCR, with one record for every CDR3 protein. This sample has tens of thousands of distinct CDR3 sequences, with approximately 35% found just once. The material was whole blood, obtained in connection with sensitization to the hapten diphenylcyclopropenone (DPC). Source of these receptors: a man aged 40-49 years with alopecia areata. Some clones in this sample may be carry-over from other donors' samples.

This clonotype was detected only a few times. This chain joins TRBV27 and TRBJ1-1; D gene unclear. This CDR3 region has 16 residues. The V gene's germline CDR1 is MNHEY and CDR2 SMNVEV (reference sequence). Trimming removed 6 bases from V and 1 base from J, with 18 bases in between. The DNA of the CDR3 is TGTGCCAGCAGCCCCCGACATTTGACTCAGAACACTGAAGCTTTCTTT. Protein: CASSPRHLTQNTEAFF.

The chain has TRBV28 and TRBJ2-7, with D uncertain. The CDR3 is 14 amino acids. V was shortened by 3 bases and J by 1 base, with 10 bases between the two germline ends. Per the germline V gene, CDR1 is MDHEN and CDR2 is SYDVKM. CDR3 in DNA: TGTGCCAGCAGTTTGGCCCCGGCATCCTACGAGCAGTACTTC. This codes for CASSLAPASYEQYF.

This clonotype has only a few counts. The chain joins TRBV6-5 to TRBJ1-1, with a possible D match to TRBD1 (6 bases). The V end was cut by 6 bases, the J end by 3 bases, with 14 bases between. CDR1 and CDR2 from the germline V gene are MNHEY and SVGAGI. The CDR3 consists of 14 residues. The CDR3 DNA is TGTGCCAGCAGCCGGGGGCCGGGGGACACTGAAGCTTTCTTT. Its protein is CASSRGPGDTEAFF.

The CDR3 DNA follows: TGTGCCAGCAGCTTAAGGGGAGCACAGAGCTCTGGGGCCAACGTCCTGACTTTC. It translates to CASSLRGAQSSGANVLTF. The V gene is TRBV7-2, the J gene TRBJ2-6; the D gene could be TRBD1 or TRBD2 (5 bases each). CDR1 and CDR2 (germline): SGHTA, FQGNSA. V gave up 2 bases and J gave up 0 bases, with 14 bases separating them. The CDR3 has 18 residues.

This rearrangement joins TRBV7-2 to TRBJ2-5; 8 positions agree with TRBD1. CDR3 length: 14 amino acids. V was pared by 3 bases and J by 3 bases, with 3 bases of the junction left unmatched. Per the germline V gene, CDR1 is SGHTA and CDR2 is FQGNSA. The DNA for the CDR3 is TGTGCCAGCAGCTTCTGGACAGGGAAAGAGACCCAGTACTTC. It specifies CASSFWTGKETQYF.

This clonotype was picked up a small number of times. The chain combines TRBV5-5 with TRBJ2-5, with D possibly TRBD2 on 7 matching bases. The CDR3 is made up of 14 amino acids. Germline CDR1 is SGHKS and CDR2 is YYEKEE (reference sequence). V was pared by 3 bases and J by 5 bases, with 14 bases between. CDR3 amino acids: CASSSRAGAETQYF. CDR3 DNA: TGTGCCAGCAGCTCCCGTGCGGGGGCTGAGACCCAGTACTTC.

This chain joins TRBV20-1 and TRBJ1-5; 7 bases fit TRBD1. Germline V gene data show CDR1 as DFQATT and CDR2 as SNEGSKA (reference sequence). Losses at the gene ends were 1 base for V and 6 bases for J; bases not matched to a gene: 9. The CDR3 has 15 residues. Written as DNA, the CDR3 is TGCAGTGCTAGAGGGGGGACAGACATCTCTCAGCCCCAGCATTTT. Translating gives CSARGGTDISQPQHF.

The J gene is TRBJ1-2, the V gene TRBV20-1, with a tentative D call TRBD1 (6 bases). The CDR3 spans 15 residues. Looked up from germline, CDR1 is DFQATT and CDR2 is SNEGSKA (reference sequence). V lost 6 bases to trimming and J lost 6 bases, with 23 bases between them. The CDR3 reads CSAFAGGARLDGYTF. The CDR3 coding sequence is TGCAGTGCCTTTGCTGGGGGGGCGCGTCTCGATGGCTACACCTTC.

V and J are TRBV28 and TRBJ1-1; 8 positions agree with TRBD1. CDR3 length: 14 amino acids. J was trimmed by 5 bases and V by 5 bases; bases with no gene match: 7. Germline V CDR1 and CDR2: MDHEN, SYDVKM. CDR3 DNA: TGTGCCAGCAGTACATGGACAGGGCGGACTGAAGCTTTCTTT. Protein product: CASSTWTGRTEAFF.

A few counts support this clonotype. The rearrangement uses TRBV20-1 and TRBJ1-5; D gene uncertain. CDR1 is DFQATT and CDR2 is SNEGSKA in the germline V gene (reference sequence). The ends were cut back, 3 bases at V and 0 bases at J, with 15 bases in the middle. The CDR3 covers 16 residues. CDR3 DNA: TGCAGTGCTAGCCGAACCGCCTGGGATAGCAATCAGCCCCAGCATTTT. It encodes CSASRTAWDSNQPQHF.

The CDR3 nucleotides read TGTGCCAGCAGCTACGCACCTCTAGCTGCAGATACGCAGTATTTT. Its translation: CASSYAPLAADTQYF. This chain connects TRBV7-9 to TRBJ2-3, with D perhaps TRBD2 (5 bases). V lost 4 bases and J 4 bases, leaving 15 bases between the germline ends. Germline V gives CDR1 SEHNR, CDR2 FQNEAQ (reference sequence). The CDR3 is 15 residues long.

The sample holds a few counts of this clonotype. V usage is TRBV27 and J usage is TRBJ1-1, with 7 bases identical to TRBD1. Germline CDR1 and CDR2: MNHEY and SMNVEV (reference sequence). The CDR3 is made up of 14 amino acids. Trimming at V came to 7 bases and at J to 10 bases, leaving 15 bases not matched to a gene. The CDR3 sequence is CASTKGDSRGLAFF. The CDR3 region has the DNA TGTGCCAGCACCAAGGGGGACAGCCGGGGGCTAGCTTTCTTT.

V is TRBV11-2 and J is TRBJ1-1; D is unclear. Germline CDR1 SGHAT, CDR2 FQNNGV. V gave up 7 bases and J gave up 11 bases, with 14 bases separating them. The CDR3 consists of 11 residues. Here the CDR3 DNA reads TGTGCCAGCACCCTGACCGGTGAGGCTTTCTTT. This codes for CASTLTGEAFF.

The chain recombines TRBV6-2 or TRBV6-3 with TRBJ2-2; D assignment may be TRBD1 or TRBD2 (5 bases each). The germline V and J ends were trimmed by 0 bases and 5 bases, with 13 bases remaining between them. The germline gives CDR1 MNHEY, CDR2 SVGEGT. This CDR3 has 16 residues. The CDR3 spells CASSYSGARETGELFF. The CDR3, as DNA: TGTGCCAGCAGTTACTCTGGGGCGAGGGAAACCGGGGAGCTGTTTTTT.

The gene calls are TRBV28 and TRBJ2-7; 12 bases align to TRBD2. CDR3 size: 18 residues. CDR1 and CDR2 from the germline V gene are MDHEN and SYDVKM. Trimming removed 2 bases from V and 2 bases from J; junction bases left unmatched: 10. The CDR3 nucleotides read TGTGCCAGCAGTTTAGGAGGTCTAGCGGGAGGGCAGACCTACGAGCAGTACTTC. It is translated as CASSLGGLAGGQTYEQYF.

This clonotype was observed a handful of times. This chain links TRBV7-9 with TRBJ1-1; a possible D gene is TRBD1 (5 bases). Trimming removed 3 bases at V and 3 bases at J, with 14 bases between. The CDR3 runs 15 residues. Germline assignment: CDR1 SEHNR and CDR2 FQNEAQ (reference sequence). The CDR3 here is CASSFQQQGYTEAFF. In nucleotides, the CDR3 is TGTGCCAGCAGCTTTCAACAGCAGGGCTACACTGAAGCTTTCTTT.

This clonotype was counted a few times. The chain couples TRBV7-9 to TRBJ1-1; D remains unclear. The V end was cut by 2 bases, the J end by 4 bases, with 17 bases between. Germline-derived CDR1 and CDR2 are SEHNR and FQNEAQ (reference sequence). This CDR3 has 16 residues. The CDR3 DNA is TGTGCCAGCAGCTTAATCCAGGCCCCCTCCGGCACTGAAGCTTTCTTT. Protein: CASSLIQAPSGTEAFF.

The rearrangement joins TRBV12-3 or TRBV12-4 to TRBJ1-1; no definite D call. CDR3 length: 15 residues. The V end was cut by 2 bases, the J end by 0 bases, with 10 bases between. CDR3 amino acids: CASSLRQAMNTEAFF. The DNA of the CDR3 is TGTGCCAGCAGTTTAAGGCAGGCGATGAACACTGAAGCTTTCTTT.

V is TRBV20-1 and J is TRBJ2-1, with a possible D match to TRBD2 (6 bases). The germline V and J ends were trimmed by 0 bases and 3 bases, with 12 bases remaining between them. Germline V gene sequence: CDR1 DFQATT, CDR2 SNEGSKA (reference sequence). This CDR3 has 15 amino acids. CDR3 in DNA: TGCAGTGCTAGAGACCGACTAGACATCTACAATGAGCAGTTCTTC. This translates into CSARDRLDIYNEQFF.

The V call is TRBV20-1, the J call TRBJ1-1; 7 nucleotides match TRBD1. The CDR3 runs to 15 residues. J was trimmed by 1 base and V by 3 bases; bases with no gene match: 8. CDR1 is DFQATT, CDR2 SNEGSKA, per germline (reference sequence). In DNA, the CDR3 is TGCAGTGCTAGTTACAGGGGATTGGGGAACACTGAAGCTTTCTTT. This codes for CSASYRGLGNTEAFF.

Only a few counts were recorded for this clonotype. The chain is built from TRBV12-3 or TRBV12-4 and TRBJ2-3; D not certain. This CDR3 spans 12 amino acids. V was clipped by 5 bases and J by 2 bases, with 5 bases between them. The CDR3 protein is CASSPYTDTQYF. The CDR3, as DNA: TGTGCCAGCAGTCCATACACAGATACGCAGTATTTT.

The chain couples TRBV6-2 or TRBV6-3 to TRBJ2-7; 10 nucleotides line up with TRBD2. The ends lost 2 bases at V and 7 bases at J; junction bases unmatched: 8. Germline loops: CDR1 MNHEY, CDR2 SVGEGT. The CDR3 is made up of 15 amino acids. CDR3 protein: CASSYTLAGVGEQYF. The CDR3 DNA is TGTGCCAGCAGTTACACGCTAGCGGGAGTGGGAGAGCAGTACTTC.